Reported below is one T cell receptor beta chain. These data are taken from a study of PD-L1 blockade in urothelial cancer. Study context: Analyses used blood from 3 weeks (second dose) and 6 weeks after treatment start.

Documented time point: peripheral blood 6 weeks after treatment start. Using immunoSEQ multiplex PCR, the repertoire was profiled, and TCRdb retains in-frame clones only, with some absent. The sample lists around 40,000 clones, about 88% occurring once. Trimming removed 8 bases at V and 0 bases at J, with 11 bases between. The CDR3 totals 14 residues. CDR1 MNHNS and CDR2 SASEGT come from the germline V gene. This specimen consisted of PBMCs, obtained around atezolizumab (anti-PD-L1) treatment. The gene calls are TRBV6-1 and TRBJ1-5; D is unresolved. The TCR sequence derives from a man in his 60s with urothelial cancer. The CDR3 protein is CASQNIHSNQPQHF. DNA of the CDR3: TGTGCCAGCCAAAACATTCATAGCAATCAGCCCCAGCATTTT.